These 30 T cell receptor beta chains were sequenced from one sample in a study of T cells in Graves' hyperthyroidism and ophthalmopathy. Template material for amplifying TCR beta CDR3 regions consisted of RNA transcripts. A set of HTBI primers served as the primers for a first-round RT-PCR of the TCR CDR3. MiXCR was run by TCRdb on the multiplex PCR reads, yielding one entry per CDR3 protein. Among 600,000 or so distinct CDR3 sequences listed, roughly 15% were seen once. The specimen was blood. The receptors come from a woman aged 45-60 years with Graves' ophthalmopathy.

The gene calls are TRBV11-3 and TRBJ2-3; 7 bases are shared with TRBD2. CDR1 SGHNT and CDR2 YENEEA come from the germline V gene. Trimming took 1 base from V and 2 from J; bases not matched to a gene: 9. The CDR3 runs to 17 residues. This CDR3 is CASSLGGGELNTDTQYF. The CDR3 DNA is TGTGCCAGCAGCTTAGGGGGGGGGGAGTTGAACACAGATACGCAGTATTTT. Based on the CDR3 plus reference TRBV11-3 and TRBJ2-3, the full variable domain is EAGVVQSPRYKIIEKKQPVAFWCNPISGHNTLYWYLQNLGQGPELLIRYENEEAVDDSQLPKDRFSAERLKGVDSTLKIQPAELGDSAVYLCASSLGGGELNTDTQYFGPGTRLTVL.

This clonotype was counted many times. The V gene is TRBV5-1, the J gene TRBJ2-3; 9 nucleotides align to TRBD2. Trimming removed 7 bases from V and 4 bases from J; junction bases left unmatched: 7. CDR3 length: 14 residues. Germline V CDR1 and CDR2: SGHRS, YFSETQ. The CDR3 spells CASGTSLSPDTQYF. CDR3 coding DNA: TGCGCCAGCGGGACTAGCCTTTCCCCAGATACGCAGTATTTT.

The rearrangement joins TRBV5-6 to TRBJ2-1; the D gene could be TRBD1 or TRBD2 (6 bases each). V was cut by 5 bases and J by 6 bases, with 15 bases left in between. The CDR3 runs 14 residues. Looked up from germline, CDR1 is SGHDT and CDR2 is YYEEEE. CDR3 nucleotides: TGTGCCAGCAGGGCCGGGGGCAGGGGCAATGAGCAGTTCTTC. Translating gives CASRAGGRGNEQFF.

This clonotype was picked up many times. The chain couples TRBV28 to TRBJ2-5, with D maybe TRBD1 (5 bases). Trimming shortened V by 5 bases and J by 6 bases, and 10 bases separated the two germline ends. The germline gives CDR1 MDHEN, CDR2 SYDVKM. CDR3 length: 12 amino acids. CDR3 sequence: CASSGQGKTQYF. Here the CDR3 DNA reads TGTGCCAGCAGTGGTCAGGGAAAGACCCAGTACTTC.

This clonotype was observed many times. The CDR3 nucleotides are TGCAGTCCGGAGTCGGTACTAGCGCCTAACAATGAGCAGTTCTTC. Amino acids: CSPESVLAPNNEQFF. The chain recombines TRBV20-1 with TRBJ2-1, with TRBD2 identical over 7 bases. The CDR3 covers 15 residues. Unmatched junction bases numbered 15, after V lost 8 bases and J lost 5 bases. CDR1 DFQATT and CDR2 SNEGSKA come from the germline V gene (reference sequence).

The V and J genes are TRBV5-5 and TRBJ1-5; D perhaps matches TRBD1 (5 bases). CDR3 length: 17 residues. Germline V lookup: CDR1 SGHKS, CDR2 YYEKEE (reference sequence). With 4 bases removed from V and 3 bases from J, the gap between germline ends came to 20 bases. This CDR3 reads CASSTATRGVNNQPQHF. The CDR3 DNA reads TGTGCCAGCAGCACAGCGACTCGGGGGGTGAACAATCAGCCCCAGCATTTT.

This clonotype has ten or more counts. The chain recombines TRBV28 with TRBJ1-4; D gene ambiguous. With 4 bases removed from V and 5 bases from J, the gap between germline ends came to 14 bases. The CDR3 runs 15 residues. Germline lookup yields CDR1 MDHEN and CDR2 SYDVKM. As DNA, the CDR3 is TGTGCCAGCAGTTCACCCTCGGGGAGCAATGAAAAACTGTTTTTT. The encoded protein is CASSSPSGSNEKLFF.

This clonotype was found many times. The gene calls are TRBV11-2 and TRBJ1-4; D is unresolved. The V gene's germline CDR1 is SGHAT and CDR2 FQNNGV. V shed 5 bases and J shed 8 bases, with 15 bases lying between them. The CDR3 is made up of 14 amino acids. The CDR3 loop reads CASSPAHVPEKLFF. The CDR3 DNA is TGTGCCAGCAGCCCCGCCCACGTTCCCGAAAAACTGTTTTTT. Combining the CDR3 with reference TRBV11-2 and TRBJ1-4 gives the whole variable domain EAGVAQSPRYKIIEKRQSVAFWCNPISGHATLYWYQQILGQGPKLLIQFQNNGVVDDSQLPKDRFSAERLKGVDSTLKIQPAKLEDSAVYLCASSPAHVPEKLFFGSGTQLSVL.

The CDR3 DNA sequence: TGTGCCAGTAGTCCAAAACACCCTACGTCTCAGCCCCAGCATTTT. Its protein product is CASSPKHPTSQPQHF. This chain links TRBV19 with TRBJ1-5; D is unresolved. The CDR3 loop spans 15 amino acids. Germline V CDR1 and CDR2: LNHDA, SQIVND (reference sequence). V was shortened by 5 bases and J by 6 bases, with 17 bases between the two germline ends. Full variable domain (missing parts from reference TRBV19 and TRBJ1-5): DGGITQSPKYLFRKEGQNVTLSCEQNLNHDAMYWYRQDPGQGLRLIYYSQIVNDFQKGDIAEGYSVSREKKESFPLTVTSAQKNPTAFYLCASSPKHPTSQPQHFGDGTRLSIL.

V usage is TRBV25-1 and J usage is TRBJ1-3, with 9 nucleotides matching TRBD1. The CDR3 spans 16 residues. Trimming took 3 bases from V and 4 from J; bases not matched to a gene: 7. Per the germline V gene, CDR1 is MGHDK and CDR2 is SYGVNS. In DNA form, the CDR3 reads TGTGCCAGCAGTGAGTTTACAGGGGGCTCCGGAAACACCATATATTTT. It translates to CASSEFTGGSGNTIYF.

In its sample, this clonotype was seen once. One end of the junction fails to match germline, which may point to a read error. The chain couples TRBV20-1 to TRBJ2-5; 14 bases line up with TRBD2. The germline gives CDR1 DFQATT, CDR2 SNEGSKA (reference sequence). CDR3 size: 17 residues. The CDR3: CSARTGTSGSWEETQYF. The DNA for the CDR3 is TGCAGTGCTAGGACCGGGACTAGCGGGAGTTGGGAAGAGACCCAATACTTC.

This clonotype was seen repeatedly, ten times or more. The V gene is TRBV11-3, the J gene TRBJ2-5; maybe TRBD2 (5 bases). The CDR3 loop spans 15 amino acids. Germline V gene data show CDR1 as SGHNT and CDR2 as YENEEA. V was clipped by 0 bases and J by 5 bases, with 13 bases between them. The DNA of the CDR3 is TGTGCCAGCAGCTTAGACCCAGGTCCGGGGGAGACCCAGTACTTC. Protein sequence: CASSLDPGPGETQYF.

This clonotype was counted at least ten times. This chain connects TRBV10-3 to TRBJ1-6; a possible D gene is TRBD1 (5 bases). V was clipped by 4 bases and J by 7 bases, with 14 bases between them. In germline, CDR1 is ENHRY, CDR2 SYGVKD. The CDR3 sequence is 15 residues long. The CDR3 loop is CAISVEAGGNSPLHF. CDR3 nucleotides: TGTGCCATCAGTGTTGAGGCGGGGGGAAATTCACCCCTCCACTTT.

This chain joins TRBV6-2 or TRBV6-3 and TRBJ2-6; D gene ambiguous. The CDR3 extends over 15 amino acids. Germline CDR1 MNHEY, CDR2 SVGEGT. V was cut by 3 bases and J by 2 bases, with 8 bases left in between. CDR3: CASSYRSTGANVLTF. DNA for the CDR3: TGTGCCAGCAGTTATCGCAGTACTGGGGCCAACGTCCTGACTTTC.

This clonotype was seen at least ten times. The rearrangement uses TRBV12-5 and TRBJ1-1, with no clear D. The CDR3 is 16 amino acids. Trimming removed 3 bases from V and 0 bases from J, with 14 bases in between. Looked up from germline, CDR1 is LGHNT and CDR2 is FRNRAP. CDR3 sequence reads: CASGFRALGMNTEAFF. The CDR3 nucleotides are TGTGCTAGTGGTTTTCGGGCCTTGGGAATGAACACTGAAGCTTTCTTT.

At least ten counts were recorded for this clonotype. The V call is TRBV18, the J call TRBJ1-2, with D perhaps matching TRBD1 (5 bases). The CDR3 consists of 13 residues. V lost 3 bases, J lost 3 bases, and 8 bases lay in between. Germline V gives CDR1 KGHSH, CDR2 LQKENI. The CDR3 DNA sequence: TGTGCCAGCTCACCCGACAGTGACTATGGCTACACCTTC. Translated, it gives CASSPDSDYGYTF.

This clonotype was seen a handful of times. V gene TRBV19 combines with J gene TRBJ1-5; 7 bases fit TRBD1. Germline CDR1 reads LNHDA; CDR2 reads SQIVND (reference sequence). V shed 6 bases and J 1 base; nucleotides not matched to a gene: 9. This CDR3 spans 16 amino acids. Written as DNA, the CDR3 is TGTGCCAGTAGCCCTCCAAGGGACAGAAGCAATCAGCCCCAGCATTTT. Translating gives CASSPPRDRSNQPQHF.

This clonotype came up many times. This sequence joins TRBV30 and TRBJ2-7; 13 bases agree with TRBD2. The CDR3 length is 14 residues. Germline lookup yields CDR1 GTSNPN and CDR2 SVGIG (reference sequence). J lost 9 bases, V lost 5 bases, and 10 bases had no gene match. In DNA, the CDR3 is TGTGCCTGGGCCGTGGGACTAGCGGGAATCGGGCAGTACTTC. Translation: CAWAVGLAGIGQYF.

The chain combines TRBV6-2 or TRBV6-3 with TRBJ2-2, with 10 bases that match TRBD2. The CDR3 runs 21 residues. V shed 2 bases, J shed 0 bases, and the junction held 15 bases outside the gene matches. Per germline, CDR1 MNHEY and CDR2 SVGEGT. In nucleotides, the CDR3 is TGTGCCAGCAGTTACCCCGGCCTAGCGGGAGTGGGGCAAACGAACACCGGGGAGCTGTTTTTT. It translates to CASSYPGLAGVGQTNTGELFF.

This clonotype was picked up many times. CDR3 protein: CASSLGVGQGMYEQYF. CDR3 nucleotides: TGTGCCAGCAGCTTAGGTGTTGGTCAGGGAATGTACGAGCAGTACTTC. The chain has TRBV7-9 and TRBJ2-7; TRBD1 might be the D (5 bases). CDR3 length equals 16 residues. V was clipped by 1 base and J by 4 bases, with 17 bases between them. Germline V gene data show CDR1 as SEHNR and CDR2 as FQNEAQ (reference sequence).

With regard to this clonotype: One end of the junction is discordant with germline, which a read error may explain. The V and J genes are TRBV9 and TRBJ1-1; D is uncertain. CDR1 and CDR2 from the germline V gene are SGDLS and YYNGEE. The CDR3 is 13 amino acids. The DNA of the CDR3 is TGTGCCACCAGCTACCAAGGGAACACTGAAGCTTTCTTT. Its protein is CATSYQGNTEAFF.

The V call is TRBV20-1, the J call TRBJ2-2; 9 bases map to TRBD2. Germline V CDR1 and CDR2: DFQATT, SNEGSKA (reference sequence). After removal of 6 bases from V and 5 bases from J, the junction contained 25 bases not matched to a gene. The CDR3 totals 20 residues. The CDR3, as DNA: TGCAGTGCACCGCCCCCTCTAGCTGGCGGGAGGGAAATTTGGACCGGGGAGCTGTTTTTT. Translating gives CSAPPPLAGGREIWTGELFF.

The chain has TRBV28 and TRBJ2-7, with D tentatively TRBD2 (5 bases). This CDR3 contains 15 residues. The germline V gene has CDR1 MDHEN and CDR2 SYDVKM. V lost 5 bases to trimming and J lost 6 bases, with 20 bases between them. CDR3: CASSPGGPEISEQYF. The CDR3 nucleotides are TGTGCCAGCAGTCCCGGAGGACCCGAGATTTCCGAGCAGTACTTC.

This chain uses TRBV19 with TRBJ1-1, with TRBD1 matching over 8 bases. CDR3 length: 17 amino acids. Germline CDR1 is LNHDA and CDR2 is SQIVND (reference sequence). Unmatched junction bases numbered 13, after V lost 7 bases and J lost 0 bases. The CDR3 sequence is CASNDRGSGFMNTEAFF. CDR3 nucleotide sequence: TGTGCCAGTAACGACAGGGGAAGCGGCTTCATGAACACTGAAGCTTTCTTT.

As for this clonotype: Given a much more abundant clone one base away, this may be a read error. The rearrangement joins TRBV6-2 or TRBV6-3 to TRBJ2-2, with D maybe TRBD2 (5 bases). V lost 5 bases and J lost 3, with 19 bases in between. CDR3 length: 17 amino acids. Looked up from germline, CDR1 is MNHEY and CDR2 is SVGEGT. The CDR3 region is CASSPDLIASYTGELFF. As DNA, the CDR3 is TGTGCCAGCAGTCCTGACCTTATAGCGTCCTACACCGGGGAGCTGTTTTTT.

This clonotype came up many times. V usage is TRBV7-3 and J usage is TRBJ2-1; 8 bases match TRBD2. This CDR3 is 16 amino acids long. V shed 5 bases, J shed 5 bases, and the junction held 11 bases outside the gene matches. Looked up from germline, CDR1 is SGHTA and CDR2 is FQGTGA. The CDR3 DNA reads TGTGCCAGCAGCCCATTTTTAGTAGCGGGAAACAATGAGCAGTTCTTC. Amino acids: CASSPFLVAGNNEQFF.

Worth noting for this clonotype: The CDR3 end shows no conserved phenylalanine or tryptophan, and so a read error is likely. The chain is built from TRBV6-2 or TRBV6-3 and TRBJ2-5; a possible D gene is TRBD1 (5 bases). The V and J ends lost 6 bases and 2 bases respectively, with 10 bases between them. The CDR3 has 13 residues. CDR1 and CDR2 from the germline V gene are MNHEY and SVGEGT. CDR3 sequence reads: CASSRTLQETQYL. CDR3 sequence (DNA): TGTGCCAGCAGCAGGACACTTCAAGAGACCCAGTACCTC.

The J gene is TRBJ2-7, the V gene TRBV5-1, with 10 bases that match TRBD1. After removal of 2 bases from V and 7 bases from J, the junction contained 6 bases not matched to a gene. Germline lookup yields CDR1 SGHRS and CDR2 YFSETQ. CDR3 length: 14 amino acids. The CDR3 is CASSFDRGLREQYF. The CDR3 DNA reads as TGCGCCAGCAGCTTTGACAGGGGGCTGAGGGAGCAGTACTTC.

This clonotype was detected many times. The chain recombines TRBV12-3 or TRBV12-4 with TRBJ2-3, with TRBD2 matching 12 bases. CDR3 length equals 14 residues. The V gene end was trimmed by 6 bases and the J gene end by 7 bases; junction bases not matched to a gene: 5. The CDR3 is CASRTSGSPNTQYF. CDR3 in DNA: TGTGCCAGCAGGACTAGCGGGAGCCCGAATACGCAGTATTTT.

This clonotype was counted many times. The V call is TRBV20-1, the J call TRBJ2-7, with D possibly matching TRBD2 (6 bases). Germline lookup yields CDR1 DFQATT and CDR2 SNEGSKA (reference sequence). This CDR3 comprises 16 residues. V dropped 0 bases and J dropped 2 bases, with 17 bases sitting between them. The CDR3 is CSARDKGRERAYEQYF. CDR3 DNA sequence: TGCAGTGCTAGAGATAAAGGACGGGAGAGGGCCTACGAGCAGTACTTC.